This record looks at one T cell receptor beta chain sequence and its context. Antigen specificity is unknown. The repertoire was sequenced with immunoSEQ multiplex PCR; TCRdb's copy has only in-frame clones and lacks some. Seen here are over 15,000 clones, more than 75% observed once, and the top ten hold 30% to 35%. This CDR3 has 15 amino acids. The V gene's germline CDR1 is SGDLS and CDR2 YYNGEE. The V segment lost 0 bases and the J segment 5 bases; nucleotides outside the gene matches: 3. The unexposed donors gave CD4+ T cells in about 2011-2018, prior to COVID-19. CD4+ T cells were isolated from the cells after about 11 days of culture. Testing used SARS-CoV-2 S/N and four cold-coronavirus spikes on unexposed-donor CD4+ T cells, cells permitting. These data come from a study of CD4 T cells in relation to SARS-CoV-2 and coronaviruses. Study-level background: TCR beta CDR3s were sequenced after 10-day antigen culture of PBMCs.

Sequencing was performed on CD4+ T cells from PBMCs, cultured in vitro. The clonotype comes from a human donor in good health. The rearrangement links TRBV9 to TRBJ2-1, with TRBD2 identical over 9 bases. CDR3 protein: CASSVESSGDNEQFF. CDR3 nucleotide sequence: TGTGCCAGCAGCGTAGAATCTAGCGGGGACAATGAGCAGTTCTTC.